Listed below are T cell receptor beta chains from one sample, sequenced in a study of beta chain features in type 1 diabetes. The repertoire was sequenced with immunoSEQ multiplex PCR; TCRdb's copy has only in-frame clones and lacks some. This sample has fewer than 550,000 clones; about an eighth occur once, and the top ten carry 0.045% to 0.06%. Material for sequencing was naive CD4+ T cells from blood. All receptors derive from a woman aged 18-35 years in good health. Both conserved end residues are part of each CDR3. The order of the fields is CDR3 protein, CDR3 DNA, V gene, clone size, J gene, D gene. A D gene is named only where the DNA matches it firmly. Expanded clones get a size class; other rows say once, few or many, or leave the size out.

CDR3aa: CASSLQAGVQNEQFF
CDR3nt: TGTGCCAGCAGCCTACAAGCAGGGGTTCAAAATGAGCAGTTCTTC
v_gene: TRBV5-4
abundance: few
j_gene: TRBJ2-1
d_gene: -

CDR3aa: CASSYRPRTPYEQYF
CDR3nt: TGTGCCAGCAGTTACCGCCCGCGGACACCCTACGAGCAGTACTTC
v_gene: TRBV27
abundance: -
j_gene: TRBJ2-7
d_gene: -

CDR3aa: CASSLAAGHPSYNEQFF
CDR3nt: TGCGCCAGCAGCTTGGCCGCGGGACACCCCTCCTACAATGAGCAGTTCTTC
v_gene: TRBV5-1
abundance: -
j_gene: TRBJ2-1
d_gene: -

CDR3aa: CASSSRAEVYEQYF
CDR3nt: TGTGCCAGCAGTTCGAGAGCGGAAGTCTACGAGCAGTACTTC
v_gene: TRBV7-2
abundance: few
j_gene: TRBJ2-7
d_gene: -

CDR3aa: CASSVRGAGNTIYF
CDR3nt: TGTGCCAGCAGCGTAAGAGGAGCTGGAAACACCATATATTTT
v_gene: TRBV9
abundance: -
j_gene: TRBJ1-3
d_gene: -

CDR3aa: CASSRDRTYNEQFF
CDR3nt: TGTGCCAGCAGCCGGGACAGAACTTACAATGAGCAGTTCTTC
v_gene: TRBV7-3
abundance: few
j_gene: TRBJ2-1
d_gene: TRBD1

CDR3aa: CSGDRGGTDTQYF
CDR3nt: TGCAGCGGAGACAGGGGTGGGACAGATACGCAGTATTTT
v_gene: TRBV29-1
abundance: few
j_gene: TRBJ2-3
d_gene: TRBD1

CDR3aa: CASSATGTSGEQYF
CDR3nt: TGTGCCAGCAGCGCTACCGGGACTAGCGGCGAGCAGTACTTC
v_gene: TRBV7-3
abundance: -
j_gene: TRBJ2-7
d_gene: TRBD2

CDR3aa: CASSSPGGTDTQYF
CDR3nt: TGTGCCAGCAGTAGCCCCGGAGGCACAGATACGCAGTATTTT
v_gene: TRBV25-1
abundance: -
j_gene: TRBJ2-3
d_gene: -

CDR3aa: CASSPTGGFSYNEQFF
CDR3nt: TGCGCCAGCAGCCCTACAGGGGGCTTCTCCTACAATGAGCAGTTCTTC
v_gene: TRBV4-1
abundance: -
j_gene: TRBJ2-1
d_gene: TRBD1

CDR3aa: CASSVLGNIDTQYF
CDR3nt: TGTGCCAGCAGCGTATTGGGGAACATCGATACGCAGTATTTT
v_gene: TRBV9
abundance: -
j_gene: TRBJ2-3
d_gene: -

CDR3aa: CASRRDARGQPQHF
CDR3nt: TGTGCCAGCAGAAGGGACGCCCGCGGGCAGCCCCAGCATTTT
v_gene: TRBV2
abundance: -
j_gene: TRBJ1-5
d_gene: -

CDR3aa: CAISDEGSEAFF
CDR3nt: TGTGCCATCAGTGACGAGGGTTCCGAAGCTTTCTTT
v_gene: TRBV10-3
abundance: few
j_gene: TRBJ1-1
d_gene: -

CDR3aa: CASSAIGTGGRETQYF
CDR3nt: TGTGCCAGCAGCGCGATCGGGACAGGGGGACGAGAGACCCAGTACTTC
v_gene: TRBV9
abundance: few
j_gene: TRBJ2-5
d_gene: TRBD1

CDR3aa: CASSHGRGLENEQFF
CDR3nt: TGTGCCAGCAGCCACGGTCGGGGCCTGGAGAATGAGCAGTTCTTC
v_gene: TRBV7-2
abundance: few
j_gene: TRBJ2-1
d_gene: -

CDR3aa: CASNGAGETQYF
CDR3nt: TGTGCCAGCAACGGAGCGGGGGAGACCCAGTACTTC
v_gene: TRBV7-9
abundance: few
j_gene: TRBJ2-5
d_gene: TRBD2

CDR3aa: CAISGAGVAQYF
CDR3nt: TGTGCCATCAGTGGAGCGGGAGTGGCGCAGTATTTT
v_gene: TRBV10-3
abundance: few
j_gene: TRBJ2-3
d_gene: TRBD2

CDR3aa: CASSRASAYQETQYF
CDR3nt: TGTGCCAGCTCCCGTGCTTCGGCGTACCAAGAGACCCAGTACTTC
v_gene: TRBV18
abundance: -
j_gene: TRBJ2-5
d_gene: -

CDR3aa: CASTPREGAQYF
CDR3nt: TGTGCCAGCACCCCCCGAGAGGGGGCGCAGTATTTT
v_gene: TRBV27
abundance: -
j_gene: TRBJ2-3
d_gene: -

CDR3aa: CASSEQVGTAGELFF
CDR3nt: TGTGCCAGCAGTGAGCAAGTCGGGACCGCCGGGGAGCTGTTTTTT
v_gene: TRBV25-1
abundance: -
j_gene: TRBJ2-2
d_gene: -

CDR3aa: CATSSQKTGLHNEQFF
CDR3nt: TGTGCCACCAGCAGCCAAAAGACAGGTCTCCACAATGAGCAGTTCTTC
v_gene: TRBV15
abundance: few
j_gene: TRBJ2-1
d_gene: -

CDR3aa: CASSLPRTGASSGANVLTF
CDR3nt: TGTGCCAGCAGCTTACCGCGGACAGGAGCTAGCTCTGGGGCCAACGTCCTGACTTTC
v_gene: TRBV7-3
abundance: few
j_gene: TRBJ2-6
d_gene: TRBD1

CDR3aa: CAWSARLAASSYEQYF
CDR3nt: TGTGCCTGGAGTGCACGACTAGCGGCTAGCTCCTACGAGCAGTACTTC
v_gene: TRBV30
abundance: few
j_gene: TRBJ2-7
d_gene: TRBD2

CDR3aa: CASSLRGDTGTDTQYF
CDR3nt: TGTGCCAGCAGCCTGAGGGGGGACACGGGCACAGATACGCAGTATTTT
v_gene: TRBV7-9
abundance: -
j_gene: TRBJ2-3
d_gene: -

CDR3aa: CASSVRPGGINEQFF
CDR3nt: TGTGCCAGCAGCGTTCGACCGGGGGGAATAAATGAGCAGTTCTTC
v_gene: TRBV9
abundance: -
j_gene: TRBJ2-1
d_gene: TRBD2

CDR3aa: CASSLGRGGPETQYF
CDR3nt: TGCGCCAGCAGCTTGGGCCGGGGGGGCCCGGAGACCCAGTACTTC
v_gene: TRBV5-1
abundance: few
j_gene: TRBJ2-5
d_gene: TRBD2

CDR3aa: CASSYSWAGNEKLFF
CDR3nt: TGTGCCAGCAGTTACTCTTGGGCGGGGAATGAAAAACTGTTTTTT
v_gene: TRBV6-5
abundance: few
j_gene: TRBJ1-4
d_gene: -

CDR3aa: CASSLGGTGANVLTF
CDR3nt: TGTGCTAGCAGCTTAGGGGGGACCGGGGCCAACGTCCTGACTTTC
v_gene: TRBV7-7
abundance: few
j_gene: TRBJ2-6
d_gene: -

CDR3aa: CASSRRYPQETQYF
CDR3nt: TGTGCCAGCAGCCGCCGATACCCCCAAGAGACCCAGTACTTC
v_gene: TRBV11-3
abundance: -
j_gene: TRBJ2-5
d_gene: -

CDR3aa: CSVGLQRMNTEAFF
CDR3nt: TGCAGCGTTGGCCTCCAGAGAATGAACACTGAAGCTTTCTTT
v_gene: TRBV29-1
abundance: few
j_gene: TRBJ1-1
d_gene: -

CDR3aa: CASSVSTSEYVSYNEQFF
CDR3nt: TGTGCCAGCAGCGTCTCCACTAGCGAGTACGTCTCCTACAATGAGCAGTTCTTC
v_gene: TRBV9
abundance: -
j_gene: TRBJ2-1
d_gene: TRBD2

CDR3aa: CASTPGGSQNTEAFF
CDR3nt: TGTGCCAGCACCCCGGGGGGCAGCCAAAACACTGAAGCTTTCTTT
v_gene: TRBV5-4
abundance: -
j_gene: TRBJ1-1
d_gene: -

CDR3aa: CAWSDDKNEKLFF
CDR3nt: TGTGCCTGGAGTGACGATAAGAATGAAAAACTGTTTTTT
v_gene: TRBV30
abundance: few
j_gene: TRBJ1-4
d_gene: -

CDR3aa: CASSPQGGGGETQYF
CDR3nt: TGTGCCAGCAGCCCCCAGGGTGGGGGAGGAGAGACCCAGTACTTC
v_gene: TRBV7-9
abundance: -
j_gene: TRBJ2-5
d_gene: -

CDR3aa: CASRPRQGSLHF
CDR3nt: TGTGCCAGCAGACCACGACAGGGCTCCCTCCACTTT
v_gene: TRBV5-6
abundance: -
j_gene: TRBJ1-6
d_gene: TRBD1

CDR3aa: CASSQDPQPSGNTIYF
CDR3nt: TGTGCCAGCAGCCAAGATCCCCAACCCTCTGGAAACACCATATATTTT
v_gene: TRBV4-2
abundance: few
j_gene: TRBJ1-3
d_gene: -

CDR3aa: CASSLQGSIQEKLFF
CDR3nt: TGTGCCAGCAGCCTACAGGGGTCGATCCAGGAAAAACTGTTTTTT
v_gene: TRBV7-9
abundance: -
j_gene: TRBJ1-4
d_gene: TRBD1

CDR3aa: CSVDSGGTDTQYF
CDR3nt: TGCAGCGTTGACAGCGGGGGCACAGATACGCAGTATTTT
v_gene: TRBV29-1
abundance: -
j_gene: TRBJ2-3
d_gene: TRBD2

CDR3aa: CASSIRTGGSYNEQFF
CDR3nt: TGTGCCAGCAGCATTCGGACAGGGGGCTCCTACAATGAGCAGTTCTTC
v_gene: TRBV9
abundance: -
j_gene: TRBJ2-1
d_gene: TRBD1

CDR3aa: CASKSGRARNEQFF
CDR3nt: TGTGCCAGCAAGAGCGGGAGGGCCCGAAATGAGCAGTTCTTC
v_gene: TRBV27
abundance: few
j_gene: TRBJ2-1
d_gene: TRBD2

CDR3aa: CASSNRTEHSGNTIYF
CDR3nt: TGTGCCAGCAGCAACAGGACGGAACACTCTGGAAACACCATATATTTT
v_gene: TRBV7-6
abundance: few
j_gene: TRBJ1-3
d_gene: -

CDR3aa: CASSQRTSTDTQYF
CDR3nt: TGCGCCAGCAGCCAGAGGACTAGCACAGATACGCAGTATTTT
v_gene: TRBV4-3
abundance: few
j_gene: TRBJ2-3
d_gene: -

CDR3aa: CASSGRGSYNSPLHF
CDR3nt: TGTGCCAGCAGTGGAAGAGGCTCCTATAATTCACCCCTCCACTTT
v_gene: TRBV2
abundance: -
j_gene: TRBJ1-6
d_gene: -

CDR3aa: CASSFSTGDTIYF
CDR3nt: TGTGCCAGCAGCTTCTCAACGGGGGACACCATATATTTT
v_gene: TRBV7-9
abundance: few
j_gene: TRBJ1-3
d_gene: -

CDR3aa: CASSSPGQGGTEAFF
CDR3nt: TGTGCCAGCAGCTCCCCCGGACAGGGTGGCACTGAAGCTTTCTTT
v_gene: TRBV5-6
abundance: -
j_gene: TRBJ1-1
d_gene: TRBD1

CDR3aa: CASSRLTGTYEQYF
CDR3nt: TGTGCCAGCAGCCGCCTGACAGGGACCTACGAGCAGTACTTC
v_gene: TRBV6-5
abundance: -
j_gene: TRBJ2-7
d_gene: TRBD1

CDR3aa: CASSGQGDEQFF
CDR3nt: TGTGCCAGCAGTGGGCAGGGTGATGAGCAGTTCTTC
v_gene: TRBV2
abundance: -
j_gene: TRBJ2-1
d_gene: -

CDR3aa: CSVESTGATNEKLFF
CDR3nt: TGCAGCGTTGAATCCACAGGGGCAACTAATGAAAAACTGTTTTTT
v_gene: TRBV29-1
abundance: -
j_gene: TRBJ1-4
d_gene: TRBD1

CDR3aa: CASSQGPGGATYGGTDTQYF
CDR3nt: TGCGCCAGCAGCCAGGGCCCGGGGGGCGCGACCTATGGCGGCACAGATACGCAGTATTTT
v_gene: TRBV4-3
abundance: few
j_gene: TRBJ2-3
d_gene: -

CDR3aa: CASTTSGSIYEQYF
CDR3nt: TGTGCCAGCACTACTAGCGGGAGTATCTACGAGCAGTACTTC
v_gene: TRBV6-1
abundance: -
j_gene: TRBJ2-7
d_gene: TRBD2

CDR3aa: CASTLVQRETQYF
CDR3nt: TGTGCCAGCACCCTTGTTCAGCGAGAGACCCAGTACTTC
v_gene: TRBV28
abundance: -
j_gene: TRBJ2-5
d_gene: -

CDR3aa: CASSRTGGIETQYF
CDR3nt: TGTGCCAGCAGCAGAACAGGGGGCATAGAGACCCAGTACTTC
v_gene: TRBV27
abundance: -
j_gene: TRBJ2-5
d_gene: TRBD1